The 13 T cell receptor beta chains below were found in one sample sequenced in a study of blood T cells in healthy people across ages. The authors ran a second PCR of about 6 to 11 cycles using a sample-barcoded 5' primer and a J-beta primer mix. TCRdb called the 5' RACE reads again in MiXCR, with one record for every CDR3 protein. Here the sample spans some 550,000 distinct CDR3 sequences, around 48% being singletons. The specimen sequenced was blood. Receptors originate from a man of 80 years or more in good health.

This clonotype was observed a few times. The rearrangement links TRBV12-3 or TRBV12-4 to TRBJ1-2; D gene unclear. The CDR3 loop spans 14 amino acids. V was trimmed by 7 bases and J by 8 bases, leaving 20 bases between them. The CDR3 DNA follows: TGTGCCAGCACCCTATCCCCCCGAGGTCGAGGCTACACCTTC. The encoded protein is CASTLSPRGRGYTF.

Concerning this clonotype itself: Mismatch with germline at one junction end may stem from a read error. The V gene is TRBV7-9, the J gene TRBJ1-4; possible D gene TRBD1, 5 bases. This CDR3 is 15 amino acids long. Germline CDR1 is SEHNR and CDR2 is FQNEAQ (reference sequence). CDR3 in DNA: TGTACCAGCAGCGGGTGGAGGGGATATAATGAAAAACTGTTTTTT. Amino acid sequence: CTSSGWRGYNEKLFF.

This clonotype showed up just a few times. The chain has TRBV20-1 and TRBJ1-5; the match to TRBD1 covers 8 bases. CDR3 length equals 15 residues. CDR1 and CDR2 from the germline V gene are DFQATT and SNEGSKA (reference sequence). V gave up 4 bases and J gave up 3 bases; unmatched junction bases: 8. CDR3 sequence (DNA): TGCAGTGCTAAAGACAGGGGCCGGTTCAATCAGCCCCAGCATTTT. Translating it yields CSAKDRGRFNQPQHF.

This clonotype was seen a few times. The V gene is TRBV7-3, the J gene TRBJ1-2, with 7 bases that match TRBD1. The germline V gene encodes CDR1 SGHTA and CDR2 FQGTGA. With V trimmed by 5 bases and J by 3 bases, 12 bases remained unmatched. The CDR3 covers 16 residues. The CDR3 DNA is TGTGCCAGCAGCCTCAGACAGGGCCCTCTTGACTATGGCTACACCTTC. Protein sequence: CASSLRQGPLDYGYTF.

This clonotype was observed a few times. The chain combines TRBV5-1 with TRBJ2-1; TRBD2 matches at 10 bases. This CDR3 contains 19 residues. Per germline, CDR1 SGHRS and CDR2 YFSETQ. Trimming took 0 bases from V and 0 from J; bases not matched to a gene: 9. In DNA form, the CDR3 reads TGCGCCAGCAGCTTGGCGGCTAGCGGGGGCGCGAGCTCCTACAATGAGCAGTTCTTC. This codes for CASSLAASGGASSYNEQFF.

This clonotype was seen a few times. V and J are TRBV7-9 and TRBJ2-7; 8 bases match TRBD1. CDR1 SEHNR and CDR2 FQNEAQ come from the germline V gene (reference sequence). V lost 5 bases, J lost 6 bases, and 9 bases stayed unmatched. The CDR3 contains 14 residues. The CDR3 region is CASSLSLQGGEQYF. CDR3 DNA: TGTGCCAGCAGCCTTAGTCTACAGGGGGGCGAGCAGTACTTC.

V is TRBV20-1 and J is TRBJ1-2; D call uncertain. The CDR3 covers 13 residues. V was cut by 3 bases and J by 0 bases, with 8 bases left in between. Germline V CDR1 and CDR2: DFQATT, SNEGSKA (reference sequence). CDR3 bases: TGCAGTGCTAGTAGTGGGTCTAACTATGGCTACACCTTC. It codes for CSASSGSNYGYTF.

The chain recombines TRBV7-3 with TRBJ2-2; the match to TRBD2 covers 12 bases. The germline CDR1 and CDR2 sequences are SGHTA and FQGTGA. After removal of 3 bases from V and 5 bases from J, the junction contained 4 bases not matched to a gene. CDR3 size: 16 residues. CDR3 coding DNA: TGTGCCAGCAGCTTTGAACTAGCGGGAGGAACCGGGGAGCTGTTTTTT. It codes for CASSFELAGGTGELFF.

Only a few counts were recorded for this clonotype. The rearrangement uses TRBV7-2 and TRBJ2-2; a weak D match, TRBD2 (5 bases). CDR1 and CDR2 (germline): SGHTA, FQGNSA. V lost 2 bases and J 6 bases, leaving 16 bases between the germline ends. CDR3 length equals 16 residues. The CDR3 loop is CASSLWLGMRSGELFF. CDR3 DNA sequence: TGTGCCAGCAGCTTATGGCTCGGGATGCGGTCCGGGGAGCTGTTTTTT.

The sample holds many counts of this clonotype. The chain has TRBV6-5 and TRBJ2-7, with D tentatively TRBD2 (5 bases). Per germline, CDR1 MNHEY and CDR2 SVGAGI. The CDR3 sequence is 12 residues long. Between the trimmed V and J ends, which lost 6 bases and 4 bases, there was a span of 10 bases. The CDR3, as DNA: TGTGCCAGCAGACGGGGTCGGTACGAGCAGTACTTC. This translates into CASRRGRYEQYF.

The J gene is TRBJ2-1, the V gene TRBV12-3 or TRBV12-4; possibly TRBD2 for D (6 bases). V dropped 5 bases and J dropped 0 bases, with 17 bases sitting between them. The CDR3 spans 17 residues. CDR3 sequence reads: CASSRRGDSSSYNEQFF. The CDR3, as DNA: TGTGCCAGCAGTCGCCGAGGGGACTCCAGCTCCTACAATGAGCAGTTCTTC.

The table lists this clonotype with a few counts. This chain joins TRBV28 and TRBJ2-1, with a possible D match to TRBD1 (6 bases). V dropped 7 bases and J dropped 7 bases, with 17 bases sitting between them. This CDR3 has 14 amino acids. Per the germline V gene, CDR1 is MDHEN and CDR2 is SYDVKM. Written as DNA, the CDR3 is TGTGCCAGCAAAGCTGGGAGTCAGGGGAATGAGCAGTTCTTC. This translates into CASKAGSQGNEQFF.

This chain's CDR3 is CASRKGTGGSYGYTF. In DNA, the CDR3 is TGTGCCAGCAGGAAGGGTACAGGGGGATCCTATGGCTACACCTTC. The V gene is TRBV6-2 or TRBV6-3, the J gene TRBJ1-2, with 8 bases matching TRBD1. Germline trimming cut 6 bases from V and 4 bases from J; bases unmatched to any gene: 10. The CDR3 loop spans 15 amino acids. The germline V gene encodes CDR1 MNHEY and CDR2 SVGEGT.